These 21 T cell receptor beta chains were sequenced from one sample in a study of blood T cell repertoires in COVID-19 (dated by TCRdb to the early 2020s). The library was produced with the immunoSEQ multiplex PCR assay. TCRdb limited this immuneACCESS table to in-frame rearrangements with V and J called. A share of clones is missing; checked studies link under half to unresolved V genes, and the rest is unexplained. The sample records approximately 200,000 clones, about 85% of which are singletons. The ten largest clones add up to about 17% of the sample. Sequencing was done on a sample of PBMCs or T cells enriched from blood (not recorded which). The receptors here all came from a man aged 40-55 years who had recovered from COVID-19.

J is TRBJ2-7 and V is TRBV19; 9 nucleotides agree with TRBD1. The CDR3 consists of 15 residues. The V gene's germline CDR1 is LNHDA and CDR2 SQIVND (reference sequence). Trimming at V came to 4 bases and at J to 4 bases, leaving 8 bases not matched to a gene. In nucleotides, the CDR3 is TGTGCCAGTAGTAATCAAGACAGGGGGAGATACGAGCAGTACTTC. Amino acids: CASSNQDRGRYEQYF.

CDR3 region: CASSSGNSGNTIYF. DNA for the CDR3: TGCGCCAGCAGCTCCGGGAACTCTGGAAACACCATATATTTT. The genes are TRBV5-1 and TRBJ1-3; D is unclear. The CDR3 sequence is 14 residues long. Trimming pared 3 bases from V and 0 bases from J, leaving 7 bases between. Per germline, CDR1 SGHRS and CDR2 YFSETQ.

The gene calls are TRBV12-3 or TRBV12-4 and TRBJ2-5, with D hard to call. V lost 3 bases and J 5 bases, leaving 4 bases between the germline ends. This CDR3 region has 11 residues. The CDR3 nucleotides are TGTGCCAGCAGTTTCGGGGAGACCCAGTACTTC. Protein product: CASSFGETQYF.

The chain couples TRBV29-1 to TRBJ1-2; 8 bases fit TRBD1. Germline CDR1 and CDR2: SQVTM and ANQGSEA. The CDR3 is 15 residues long. The V segment lost 4 bases and the J segment 4 bases; nucleotides outside the gene matches: 11. The DNA of the CDR3 is TGCAGCGTTGCCACCGACCTGACAGGGGCCTATGGCTACACCTTC. Translating gives CSVATDLTGAYGYTF. The full variable domain, completed using reference TRBV29-1 and TRBJ1-2, is SAVISQKPSRDICQRGTSLTIQCQVDSQVTMMFWYRQQPGQSLTLIATANQGSEATYESGFVIDKFPISRPNLTFSTLTVSNMSPEDSSIYLCSVATDLTGAYGYTFGSGTRLTVV.

This clone occurred once. V usage is TRBV6-5 and J usage is TRBJ2-7, with a tentative D call TRBD1 (6 bases). The CDR3 runs 13 residues. V was shortened by 6 bases and J by 5 bases, with 14 bases between the two germline ends. Germline V gene sequence: CDR1 MNHEY, CDR2 SVGAGI. CDR3 residues: CASRPDRYHEQYF. The CDR3 DNA sequence: TGTGCCAGCAGACCGGACAGATATCACGAGCAGTACTTC.

Turning to this clone: Other DNA sequences within the sample encode an identical CDR3. The V call is TRBV24-1, the J call TRBJ1-2, with 8 positions matching TRBD1. CDR3 size: 15 residues. Germline V gives CDR1 KGHDR, CDR2 SFDVKD. The V and J ends lost 4 bases and 4 bases, in that order; junction bases with no gene match: 7. CDR3 loop: CATSDSKTGAYGYTF. CDR3 bases: TGTGCCACCAGTGACTCTAAGACAGGGGCCTATGGCTACACCTTC.

V gene TRBV2 combines with J gene TRBJ2-5, with TRBD2 identical over 10 bases. Trimming at V came to 11 bases and at J to 1 base, leaving 10 bases not matched to a gene. CDR1 is SNHLY, CDR2 FYNNEI, per germline. The CDR3 covers 15 residues. The CDR3 is CAGKKGLAAQETQYF. For the CDR3, the DNA is TGTGCCGGAAAAAAAGGACTAGCGGCCCAAGAGACCCAGTACTTC.

The chain is built from TRBV2 and TRBJ2-7; possibly TRBD1 for D (6 bases). The germline V gene has CDR1 SNHLY and CDR2 FYNNEI. The germline V and J ends were trimmed by 6 bases and 13 bases, with 25 bases remaining between them. The CDR3 is 14 amino acids. CDR3 sequence (DNA): TGTGCCAGCAGGGGGGACAATATAAGGACCCCAAGTTACTTC. This codes for CASRGDNIRTPSYF.

The rearrangement uses TRBV7-8 and TRBJ1-2; a possible D gene is TRBD1 (6 bases). There are 15 residues in the CDR3. The germline V and J ends were trimmed by 5 bases and 4 bases, with 17 bases remaining between them. Germline V gives CDR1 SGHVS, CDR2 FQNEAQ. The CDR3 coding sequence is TGTGCCAGCAGCACATACGACAGGAATGGCTATGGCTACACCTTC. It translates to CASSTYDRNGYGYTF.

The rearrangement links TRBV7-2 to TRBJ2-1; no clear D gene. V was pared by 5 bases and J by 5 bases, with 13 bases between. The CDR3 is made up of 14 amino acids. The germline CDR1 and CDR2 sequences are SGHTA and FQGNSA. CDR3 in DNA: TGTGCCAGCAGCACCCACGCCCGGGACAATGAGCAGTTCTTC. Protein product: CASSTHARDNEQFF. Drawing the rest from reference TRBV7-2 and TRBJ2-1, the complete variable domain is GAGVSQSPSNKVTEKGKDVELRCDPISGHTALYWYRQSLGQGLEFLIYFQGNSAPDKSGLPSDRFSAERTGGSVSTLTIQRTQQEDSAVYLCASSTHARDNEQFFGPGTRLTVL.

The CDR3 nucleotides read TGTGCCAGCAGTCCCGGGGGTTACTATGGCTACACCTTC. Its protein product is CASSPGGYYGYTF. V and J are TRBV12-3 or TRBV12-4 and TRBJ1-2; D may be TRBD1 (5 bases). With 5 bases removed from V and 3 bases from J, the gap between germline ends came to 10 bases. The length of the CDR3 is 13 residues.

V and J are TRBV5-1 and TRBJ2-3; the D gene is possibly TRBD1 (6 bases). The V gene lost 3 bases and the J gene lost 3 bases, with 11 bases spanning the gap. Germline V lookup: CDR1 SGHRS, CDR2 YFSETQ. The CDR3 runs to 14 residues. In nucleotides, the CDR3 is TGCGCCAGCAGCTCTCGCCAGGGGACAGATACGCAGTATTTT. As protein: CASSSRQGTDTQYF.

The rearrangement uses TRBV7-8 and TRBJ2-7; tentatively, D is TRBD2 (6 bases). Trimming took off 3 bases at V and 2 bases at J, with 20 bases between the two ends. Germline CDR1 is SGHVS and CDR2 is FQNEAQ. This CDR3 has 17 amino acids. CDR3 nucleotide sequence: TGTGCCAGCAGCTTTAGCGGCCTAACCCTTAATACCTACGAGCAGTACTTC. This translates into CASSFSGLTLNTYEQYF.

This clone was seen just once. J is TRBJ2-6 and V is TRBV9; the D is unclear. V gave up 4 bases and J gave up 4 bases, with 6 bases separating them. Germline V lookup: CDR1 SGDLS, CDR2 YYNGEE. This CDR3 comprises 13 residues. CDR3 bases: TGTGCCAGCAGCCCCCCGGGGGCCAACGTCCTGACTTTC. It yields the protein CASSPPGANVLTF.

In DNA form, the CDR3 reads TGTGCCAGCAGCTTAGACAGGGGAGGCAATCAGCCCCAGCATTTT. This gives the protein CASSLDRGGNQPQHF. This chain connects TRBV27 to TRBJ1-5; 8 bases are a match to TRBD1. The CDR3 has 15 amino acids. Trimming at V came to 6 bases and at J to 2 bases, leaving 6 bases not matched to a gene. CDR1 is MNHEY and CDR2 is SMNVEV in the germline V gene (reference sequence).

This chain joins TRBV9 and TRBJ2-1; tentatively, D is TRBD1 (6 bases). In germline, CDR1 is SGDLS, CDR2 YYNGEE. The length of the CDR3 is 15 residues. The V gene lost 4 bases and the J gene lost 2 bases, with 13 bases spanning the gap. The CDR3 reads CASSSQGFTYNEQFF. The CDR3 nucleotides are TGTGCCAGCAGCTCCCAGGGGTTTACCTACAATGAGCAGTTCTTC.

The chain links TRBV2 to TRBJ2-7; weak D call: TRBD2 (6 bases). CDR1 and CDR2 from the germline V gene are SNHLY and FYNNEI. Deletions cut 6 bases from V and 5 bases from J, with 20 bases between. The CDR3 has 15 amino acids. CDR3 residues: CASRNEGTLNDEQYF. In DNA, the CDR3 is TGTGCCAGCAGAAACGAGGGGACTCTCAATGACGAGCAGTACTTC. The full variable domain, rest sourced from reference TRBV2 and TRBJ2-7, is EPEVTQTPSHQVTQMGQEVILRCVPISNHLYFYWYRQILGQKVEFLVSFYNNEISEKSEIFDDQFSVERPDGSNFTLKIRSTKLEDSAMYFCASRNEGTLNDEQYFGPGTRLTVT.

The chain employs TRBV18 and TRBJ1-5; no reliable D call. V was pared by 0 bases and J by 6 bases, with 12 bases between. The germline CDR1 and CDR2 sequences are KGHSH and LQKENI. This CDR3 comprises 15 residues. CDR3 protein: CASSPPEGVGQPQHF. In DNA, the CDR3 is TGTGCCAGCTCACCACCGGAGGGTGTGGGTCAGCCCCAGCATTTT.

In this sample, this clone turned up once. The chain links TRBV11-2 to TRBJ2-1; D is uncertain. This CDR3 spans 15 amino acids. Germline-derived CDR1 and CDR2 are SGHAT and FQNNGV. V shed 4 bases and J shed 5 bases, with 15 bases lying between them. The CDR3 loop is CASSSYRFRNNEQFF. The CDR3 DNA reads as TGTGCCAGCAGCTCCTACAGATTCCGGAACAATGAGCAGTTCTTC.

The rearrangement uses TRBV5-1 and TRBJ2-7; 7 bases match TRBD1. Germline V gene lookup returns CDR1 SGHRS and CDR2 YFSETQ. CDR3 length equals 14 residues. V lost 4 bases and J lost 2; bases outside the gene matches: 6. The CDR3, as DNA: TGCGCCAGCAGCCTCGGACAGGAGCCCTACGAGCAGTACTTC. It specifies CASSLGQEPYEQYF.

This chain links TRBV6-2 or TRBV6-3 with TRBJ2-7; maybe TRBD2 (6 bases). CDR3 size: 14 residues. V gave up 10 bases and J gave up 6 bases, with 22 bases separating them. CDR1 and CDR2 (germline): MNHEY, SVGEGT. As DNA, the CDR3 is TGTGCCACCTGCCCGGCGACGGGAGTTCGCGAGCAGTACTTC. It specifies CATCPATGVREQYF.